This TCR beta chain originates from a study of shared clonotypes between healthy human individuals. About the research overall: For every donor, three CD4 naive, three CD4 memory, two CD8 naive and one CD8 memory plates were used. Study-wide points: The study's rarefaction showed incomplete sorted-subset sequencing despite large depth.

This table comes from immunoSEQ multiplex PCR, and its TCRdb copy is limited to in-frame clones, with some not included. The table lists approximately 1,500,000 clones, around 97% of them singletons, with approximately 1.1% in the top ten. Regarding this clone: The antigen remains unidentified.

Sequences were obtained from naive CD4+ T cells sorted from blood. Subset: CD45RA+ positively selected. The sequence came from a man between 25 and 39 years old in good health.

The CDR3 reads CASSYMGLLSGYTF. CDR3 coding DNA: TGTGCCAGCAGTTACATGGGACTACTATCTGGCTACACCTTC. The J gene is TRBJ1-2, the V gene TRBV6-5; maybe TRBD1 (5 bases). The CDR3 has 14 residues. Trimming removed 2 bases from V and 7 bases from J, with 14 bases in between. CDR1 and CDR2 (germline): MNHEY, SVGAGI.